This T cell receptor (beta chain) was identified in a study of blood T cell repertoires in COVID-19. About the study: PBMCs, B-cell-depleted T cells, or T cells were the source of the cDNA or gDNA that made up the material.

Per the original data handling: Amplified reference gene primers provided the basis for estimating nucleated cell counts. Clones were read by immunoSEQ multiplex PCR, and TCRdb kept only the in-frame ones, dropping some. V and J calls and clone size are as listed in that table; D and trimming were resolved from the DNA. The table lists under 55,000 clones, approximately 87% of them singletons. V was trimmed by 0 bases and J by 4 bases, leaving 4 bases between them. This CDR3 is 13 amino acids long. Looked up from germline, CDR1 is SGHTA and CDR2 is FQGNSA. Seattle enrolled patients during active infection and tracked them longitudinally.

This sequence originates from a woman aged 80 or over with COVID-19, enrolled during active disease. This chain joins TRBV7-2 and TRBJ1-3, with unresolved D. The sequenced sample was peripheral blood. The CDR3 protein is CASSLARGNTIYF. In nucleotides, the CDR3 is TGTGCCAGCAGCTTAGCCAGGGGAAACACCATATATTTT.